This entry lists 25 T cell receptor beta chains sequenced from one sample in a study of blood T cells in healthy people across ages. With a J-beta primer mix and a sample-barcoded 5' primer, a second PCR ran 7 to 11 cycles. MiXCR was run by TCRdb on the 5' RACE reads, yielding one entry per CDR3 protein. The table has around 1.5 million distinct CDR3 sequences, about 31% seen once. Sequenced material: blood. These receptors all stem from a woman between 25 and 40 years old in good health.

This chain links TRBV13 with TRBJ1-2; possibly TRBD1 for D (6 bases). Germline-derived CDR1 and CDR2 are PRHDT and FYEKMQ (reference sequence). V was shortened by 5 bases and J by 5 bases, with 21 bases between the two germline ends. The CDR3 is 16 residues long. CDR3 protein: CASSPSGDNGFYGYTF. The CDR3 DNA reads TGTGCCAGCAGCCCCTCCGGGGACAACGGGTTTTATGGCTACACCTTC.

The V gene is TRBV20-1, the J gene TRBJ1-1; TRBD1 aligns across 10 bases. Per germline, CDR1 DFQATT and CDR2 SNEGSKA (reference sequence). The CDR3 covers 15 residues. Trimming took 1 base from V and 4 from J; bases not matched to a gene: 6. The CDR3 nucleotides read TGCAGTGCTAGAGGGGACAGGACAGGGGGCACTGAAGCTTTCTTT. Translation: CSARGDRTGGTEAFF.

This clonotype was seen more than once but under ten times. This chain uses TRBV27 with TRBJ2-1; no firm D call. V lost 9 bases and J 10 bases, leaving 13 bases between the germline ends. This CDR3 comprises 11 residues. CDR1 is MNHEY, CDR2 SMNVEV, per germline (reference sequence). CDR3 sequence reads: CASGTPGEQFF. The CDR3 DNA sequence: TGTGCCAGTGGCACCCCGGGCGAGCAGTTCTTC.

The chain joins TRBV20-1 to TRBJ1-2; 9 positions agree with TRBD1. This CDR3 comprises 13 residues. With V trimmed by 6 bases and J by 7 bases, 9 bases remained unmatched. Germline CDR1 reads DFQATT; CDR2 reads SNEGSKA (reference sequence). CDR3 sequence (DNA): TGCAGTGCGGCCACAGGGGGCGCGACTGGCTACACCTTC. Translation: CSAATGGATGYTF.

The chain is built from TRBV24-1 and TRBJ1-5, with 7 bases identical to TRBD1. CDR1 and CDR2 from the germline V gene are KGHDR and SFDVKD. This CDR3 region has 16 residues. V was clipped by 4 bases and J by 0 bases; unmatched bases: 5. Written as DNA, the CDR3 is TGTGCCACCAGTGAACAGGGGTATTATAGCAATCAGCCCCAGCATTTT. Translated, it gives CATSEQGYYSNQPQHF.

This rearrangement joins TRBV20-1 to TRBJ1-2; TRBD1 might be the D (5 bases). Per germline, CDR1 DFQATT and CDR2 SNEGSKA (reference sequence). V lost 0 bases and J 5 bases, leaving 19 bases between the germline ends. The CDR3 has 16 amino acids. CDR3 coding DNA: TGCAGTGCTAGAGATCAGGTTGGGGGGAACCCATATGGCTACACCTTC. It specifies CSARDQVGGNPYGYTF.

This chain links TRBV20-1 with TRBJ2-5, with TRBD1 as a possible D gene (5 bases). Germline V CDR1 and CDR2: DFQATT, SNEGSKA (reference sequence). This CDR3 region has 15 residues. Trimming shortened V by 3 bases and J by 1 base, and 15 bases separated the two germline ends. This CDR3 reads CSASRDSMTQETQYF. The CDR3 nucleotides are TGCAGTGCTAGCCGCGACAGTATGACCCAAGAGACCCAGTACTTC.

This clonotype appeared a few times. This chain connects TRBV4-2 to TRBJ2-1; tentatively, D is TRBD1 or TRBD2 (5 bases each). Germline CDR1 and CDR2: LGHNA and YNFKEQ. V was trimmed by 3 bases and J by 7 bases, leaving 22 bases between them. The CDR3 totals 17 residues. CDR3 in amino acids: CASSQILLGDDYNEQFF. Here the CDR3 DNA reads TGTGCCAGCAGCCAGATTTTATTAGGGGACGATTATAATGAGCAGTTCTTC.

This clonotype was found a few times. J is TRBJ1-2 and V is TRBV6-5, with a possible D match to TRBD1 (5 bases). The CDR3 spans 15 residues. V shed 5 bases and J shed 5 bases, with 18 bases lying between them. In germline, CDR1 is MNHEY, CDR2 SVGAGI. The CDR3 nucleotides read TGTGCCAGCAGTGGTGGGGACGGAACTCTTTATGGCTACACCTTC. This translates into CASSGGDGTLYGYTF.

V usage is TRBV29-1 and J usage is TRBJ1-2; perhaps TRBD1 as D (5 bases). The germline gives CDR1 SQVTM, CDR2 ANQGSEA. V was cut by 3 bases and J by 8 bases, with 13 bases left in between. This CDR3 spans 12 amino acids. CDR3: CSVDTGVLGYTF. The CDR3 bases are TGCAGCGTTGACACGGGGGTGTTGGGCTACACCTTC.

This clonotype was seen a few times. The chain joins TRBV10-3 to TRBJ2-1; D is perhaps TRBD2 (5 bases). Germline CDR1 and CDR2: ENHRY and SYGVKD. V was pared by 0 bases and J by 9 bases, with 12 bases between. CDR3 length equals 14 residues. The CDR3: CAISESLRSGEQFF. The CDR3 DNA sequence: TGTGCCATCAGTGAGTCGTTGAGGAGCGGTGAGCAGTTCTTC.

This clonotype was counted many times. The J gene is TRBJ2-3, the V gene TRBV10-3; 11 bases line up with TRBD2. CDR3 size: 14 residues. Losses at the gene ends were 3 bases for V and 6 bases for J; bases not matched to a gene: 2. Germline assignment: CDR1 ENHRY and CDR2 SYGVKD. DNA for the CDR3: TGTGCCATCAGTGACCCTAGCGGGGGGGATACGCAGTATTTT. It is translated as CAISDPSGGDTQYF.

This clonotype showed up many times. CDR3 nucleotides: TGTGCCAGCAGTGGGGCGGGTTCCACTATTTACGAGCAGTACTTC. Its translation: CASSGAGSTIYEQYF. The V and J genes are TRBV25-1 and TRBJ2-7, with a tentative D call TRBD2 (5 bases). The CDR3 totals 15 residues. The V end was cut by 4 bases, the J end by 4 bases, with 17 bases between. Germline V gene data show CDR1 as MGHDK and CDR2 as SYGVNS.

This clonotype has more than one count but fewer than ten. This chain links TRBV27 with TRBJ2-3; D uncertain. This CDR3 comprises 15 residues. The germline V gene has CDR1 MNHEY and CDR2 SMNVEV (reference sequence). The V and J ends lost 0 bases and 0 bases respectively, with 7 bases between them. CDR3 coding DNA: TGTGCCAGCAGTTTATCTCCGAAGAGCACAGATACGCAGTATTTT. Translation gives CASSLSPKSTDTQYF.

The gene calls are TRBV12-3 or TRBV12-4 and TRBJ1-1, with TRBD1 matching 7 bases. This CDR3 region has 13 residues. V shed 8 bases and J 10 bases; nucleotides not matched to a gene: 13. DNA of the CDR3: TGTGCCAGCTCCGCTCAACAGGGGAGTGGAGCTTTCTTT. It codes for CASSAQQGSGAFF.

The rearrangement joins TRBV12-3 or TRBV12-4 to TRBJ2-7; a possible D gene is TRBD1 (5 bases). The CDR3 runs 13 residues. Trimming stripped 2 bases from V and 6 bases from J, with 11 bases between. CDR3 loop: CASSLPGLGEQYF. The CDR3 DNA reads TGTGCCAGCAGTTTACCAGGGCTTGGCGAGCAGTACTTC.

This clonotype was observed a handful of times. The chain employs TRBV6-5 and TRBJ2-6, with 8 bases identical to TRBD2. Germline values: CDR1 MNHEY, CDR2 SVGAGI. V lost 0 bases to trimming and J lost 4 bases; unmatched junction nucleotides: 14. The CDR3 runs 20 residues. Written as DNA, the CDR3 is TGTGCCAGCAGTTACTCGATGTCGAGCGGGAGTAATTCCGGGGCCAACGTCCTGACTTTC. This sequence encodes CASSYSMSSGSNSGANVLTF.

The genes are TRBV6-2 or TRBV6-3 and TRBJ2-6; D unresolved. This CDR3 spans 14 amino acids. Germline lookup yields CDR1 MNHEY and CDR2 SVGEGT. V was shortened by 6 bases and J by 0 bases, with 6 bases between the two germline ends. CDR3 nucleotide sequence: TGTGCCAGCAGGGGTACCTCTGGGGCCAACGTCCTGACTTTC. Its translation is CASRGTSGANVLTF.

The chain employs TRBV4-2 and TRBJ2-5, with 14 bases aligning to TRBD2. From germline, CDR1 is LGHNA and CDR2 YNFKEQ. Trimming took 4 bases from V and 0 from J; bases not matched to a gene: 7. This CDR3 comprises 18 residues. CDR3 DNA sequence: TGTGCCAGCAGCCTCCAAGGACTAGCGGGAGGCTACCAAGAGACCCAGTACTTC. Its protein is CASSLQGLAGGYQETQYF.

Only a few counts were recorded for this clonotype. V gene TRBV29-1 combines with J gene TRBJ2-2, with 11 positions matching TRBD1. The CDR3 consists of 16 residues. Trimming cost V 3 bases and J 3 bases; bases outside gene matches: 6. Germline CDR1 is SQVTM and CDR2 is ANQGSEA. CDR3 sequence (DNA): TGCAGCGTTGACGGGGACAGGGGGGAGTACACCGGGGAGCTGTTTTTT. Protein: CSVDGDRGEYTGELFF.

This clonotype has only a few counts. The CDR3 reads CASSQAGAGGSSYEQYF. Here the CDR3 DNA reads TGCGCCAGCAGCCAAGCGGGTGCGGGGGGTAGCTCCTACGAGCAGTACTTC. The genes are TRBV4-1 and TRBJ2-7; 8 bases agree with TRBD2. This CDR3 has 17 residues. The germline V gene has CDR1 MGHRA and CDR2 YSYEKL. J lost 0 bases, V lost 1 base, and 8 bases had no gene match.

This chain joins TRBV9 and TRBJ1-4; D perhaps matches TRBD1 (6 bases). With 0 bases removed from V and 8 bases from J, the gap between germline ends came to 11 bases. The germline gives CDR1 SGDLS, CDR2 YYNGEE. The CDR3 has 14 residues. This CDR3 is CASSVDPRGEKLFF. The CDR3 nucleotides read TGTGCCAGCAGCGTAGATCCGAGGGGGGAAAAACTGTTTTTT.

V usage is TRBV2 and J usage is TRBJ2-1; possibly TRBD2 for D (6 bases). Per the germline V gene, CDR1 is SNHLY and CDR2 is FYNNEI. The CDR3 sequence is 17 residues long. The V end was cut by 7 bases, the J end by 0 bases, with 19 bases between. CDR3 residues: CASTHGGDVGSYNEQFF. The DNA for the CDR3 is TGTGCCAGCACCCACGGGGGAGACGTTGGCTCCTACAATGAGCAGTTCTTC.

In this sample, this clonotype turned up a few times. At one of its ends the junction is not consistent with the germline gene, which may arise from a read error. CDR3 amino acids: CACSLREAQYF. The CDR3 bases are TGTGCCTGCAGCTTAAGGGAAGCCCAGTACTTC. The chain is built from TRBV7-2 and TRBJ2-7; D not resolved. Germline-derived CDR1 and CDR2 are SGHTA and FQGNSA. This CDR3 comprises 11 residues.

This clonotype occurred a few times. This chain uses TRBV7-6 with TRBJ2-2; TRBD2 might be the D (6 bases). The CDR3 runs to 17 residues. Trimming left V 6 bases short and J 8 bases short, with 25 bases between. The germline V gene encodes CDR1 SGHVS and CDR2 FNYEAQ. The CDR3 DNA reads TGTGCCAGCAGTTCCCTCACCGCCGGGAGAACACCGGGGGAGCTGTTTTTT. Translation gives CASSSLTAGRTPGELFF.